Presented here are 2 T cell receptor beta chains from one specimen sequenced in a study of Ad26.COV2.S vaccination and SARS-CoV-2 variants. The treatment here: 19 received Ad26.COV2.S at low or high dose, single or two shots; about 5 received placebo; per-sample allocation not given. Collection of samples fell on day 63 after the first vaccine or placebo injection. Profiling relied on immunoSEQ multiplex PCR, and the TCRdb table lists in-frame clones only, not all of them. The sample holds approximately 350,000 clones, around nine tenths seen once. Source: peripheral blood, taken in a trial of Ad26.COV2.S vaccine versus placebo. These receptors all stem from a person between 18 and 65 years old who received the Ad26.COV2.S COVID-19 vaccine or a placebo.

The V gene is TRBV21-1, the J gene TRBJ1-2; no DNA check was done on the table's D call, TRBD1. TRBV21-1 is labeled a pseudogene. This CDR3 contains 12 residues. The CDR3 region has the DNA TGTGCCAGCAGCAAGACAGGCTATGGCTACACCTTC. Translation gives CASSKTGYGYTF.

The chain links TRBV11-2 to TRBJ2-7; the D gene is possibly TRBD1 (5 bases). Deletions cut 3 bases from V and 7 bases from J, with 19 bases between. The CDR3 contains 15 residues. Germline CDR1 is SGHAT and CDR2 is FQNNGV. CDR3: CASSLVTGRWLEQYF. CDR3 bases: TGTGCCAGCAGCTTGGTTACAGGCCGATGGTTAGAGCAGTACTTC.